This T cell receptor beta chain is drawn from a study of T cells in Graves' hyperthyroidism and ophthalmopathy. V lost 4 bases and J lost 5; bases outside the gene matches: 14. The CDR3 totals 16 residues. Per germline, CDR1 ENHRY and CDR2 SYGVKD. RNA transcripts gave rise to amplified TCR beta CDR3 regions. Initially, a first-round RT-PCR of the TCR CDR3 employed the HTBI primer set. Each CDR3 protein is one row after TCRdb ran MiXCR on the multiplex PCR reads. Seen here are around 530,000 distinct CDR3 sequences, about 15% observed once, and the top ten hold roughly 15%. This clonotype occurred many times.

The source is a woman aged 18-29 years with Graves' ophthalmopathy. This rearrangement joins TRBV10-3 to TRBJ2-7, with 7 bases matching TRBD1. The sequenced material came from blood. The CDR3 nucleotides read TGTGCCATCAGTGGACCCGCGGACAGGCAGGGGAACGAGCAGTACTTC. Translation gives CAISGPADRQGNEQYF.